Here is one T cell receptor beta chain with its context. What this receptor recognizes is not known. No base qualities exist here, and no much larger clone lies one base off it. The cohort comprised fewer than 700 healthy bone marrow donors. At the time of sampling, every cohort member was nominally healthy, though immune exposures that went unrecorded were likely present. The donor was CMV seropositive and was included in the group of 250 to 300 seropositive cohort members. Each donor provided a peripheral blood sample, and peripheral blood mononuclear cells were used for TCR beta sequencing. The Qiagen DNeasy Blood Extraction Kit was used to extract genomic DNA from the blood cell samples. The sample comes from a study of cytomegalovirus exposure and HLA in healthy donors (TCRdb year 2017). About the study as a whole: An earlier analysis of around 600 of the donors reported 250 to 300 Gb of sequence data and around 110 million unique TCR beta sequences from about 200 million T cells. Of the roughly 400 genotyped donors, about 80% fell in the genetic ancestry cluster associated with self-reported Caucasian donors. In an earlier analysis of 587 of the donors, high-throughput TCR beta sequencing was used to judge whether each TCR beta V gene segment behaved as functional or pseudogenic. To predict cytomegalovirus infection status, the study brought together high-throughput TCR immunosequencing, statistical association of individual TCRs with disease status, and machine learning. The study aimed to test whether signatures of past pathogen exposure could be identified by cataloging public T cell receptors. Because of strong linkage in the cohort, 4 to 6 DR-DQ haplotypes were treated as single units for association and clustering. The study profiled the T cell repertoires of more than 500 subjects by immunosequencing and related them to cytomegalovirus serostatus. Typing coverage varied by locus: roughly 620-630 donors for A, B, C, DRB1 and DQB1; roughly 510 for DQA1; over 600 for DPA1; under 490 for DPB1. Class I and class II HLA loci were covered by the typing at four-digit resolution. Among under 450 genotyped donors of the cohort, an average of roughly 240,000 unique TCR beta nucleotide sequences were sequenced per donor, around 20% of them non-productive. The later analysis used no new phenotypic data to find candidate immune exposures, relying instead on TCR beta sequences and their occurrence across donors. All discovery cohort repertoires had been generated using a single sequencing platform. In addition to the first cohort of 666 subjects, a separate validation cohort of 120 different subjects was used. In a later analysis, previously published TCR beta repertoires from 666 donors were re-analyzed and high-resolution HLA genotyping was added so that TCR occurrence patterns could be studied. Approximately 330 gigabases of sequencing data and around 80 million unique TCR sequences made up an early release that covered approximately 700 HLA-typed donors. Alongside the repertoire data, information on donor age, sex, ethnicity and CMV serostatus was compiled. In a later genetic analysis, genome-wide SNP genotypes for 398 of the 666 donors were used, and that subset was treated as a discovery cohort. Study-wide findings and limitations: A group of highly shared sequence variants was considered likely to be a technical artifact of the sequencing pipeline. Broadly in line with IMGT annotations, most TCR beta V segments showed up in productive rearrangements about 87% or about 30% of the time in an earlier analysis of several hundred of the donors. HLA typing was unavailable for some donors at each locus, so association tests used only the typed subset. When HLA alleles, especially DR and DQ, strongly co-occurred, TCR associations were difficult to assign to individual alleles. This cohort had only TCR beta chains sequenced, and the lack of alpha or paired-chain data limited which features could be detected. In a later analysis, the rate of TCR association differed among HLA loci, with DRB1 alleles having the most associated TCRs and HLA-C alleles having the fewest. A later analysis found that HLA-associated TCR beta chains were more clonally expanded and had lower generation probabilities than equally common non-associated chains. The earlier analysis of about 600 of the donors excluded 15 to 20 rarely observed V segments, including chromosome 9 orphons, because counts were too low. A total of roughly 160 TCR beta chains were listed by the study as associated with cytomegalovirus. It was suggested by the authors that the approach could potentially be generalized to other disease states and immunological phenotypes. V-gene and J-gene trimming of TCR beta chains was associated with a missense DCLRE1C variant in a later genetic analysis, and the association was replicated in an independent cohort. A later genetic analysis reported fewer N-insertions in productive TCRs among donors in an Asian-associated ancestry cluster than the roughly 690-donor mean. CMV serostatus was the only immune exposure information available for the cohort. A later analysis found that most CMV-associated TCR beta chains appeared HLA-restricted, with HLA associations seemingly driven largely by CMV exposure. Linkage disequilibrium might explain the correlated functional status among segregating V segments, but an unknown experimental factor could not be excluded. In a later analysis, several top co-occurrence clusters were reported to appear linked to parvovirus B19, influenza, CMV and Epstein-Barr virus. A further reported finding was that TCR beta sequences accurately predicted the HLA-A and HLA-B alleles for most subjects in the first cohort. While some public TCRs were present in many individuals, most TCR sequences turned up only very rarely across donors. The classifier was reported to diagnose cytomegalovirus status with high specificity and sensitivity in both the original and validation cohorts. A few of the identified cytomegalovirus-associated TCR beta chains were confirmed in vitro to be specific for cytomegalovirus antigens. In a later analysis, some 18,000 TCR beta sequences were associated with specific HLA alleles at a false discovery rate of 0.05. Presence/absence analyses assumed roughly uniform sequencing depth across donors, an assumption that may not hold.

The library relied on the immunoSEQ multiplex PCR assay. A mixture of 60 forward primers for TCR Vbeta segments and 13 reverse primers for TCR Jbeta segments was used in the multiplex PCR. A multiplex PCR assay on genomic DNA amplified the CDR3 region of rearranged TCR beta genes. Amplified TCR beta libraries were sequenced as 87-base-pair reads on the Illumina HiSeq System. The source study handled its data this way. In a later analysis, some 80 million unique TCR beta chains were counted across the 650 to 700 repertoires, and roughly 10 million of these chains were shared by at least two donors. Raw reads were error-corrected and collapsed into unique sequences with a nearest-neighbor algorithm that merged closely related sequences to remove PCR and sequencing errors. Alignment of CDR3 sequences to IMGT reference sequences was used to assign V, D and J gene segments. For a sequence to be retained, at least a six-nucleotide match to both a V gene segment and a J gene segment was required. Rearrangements were called productive when the CDR3 lacked stop codons and stayed in frame with V and J; all others were non-productive. Following IMGT convention, CDR3 was defined as the stretch from the second conserved V-encoded cysteine to the conserved J-encoded phenylalanine. The earlier analysis of 550 to 650 of the donors excluded any sequence lacking an unambiguous match to a single V gene segment. In an earlier analysis of a few hundred of the donors, V segments were called functional above 56.7% productive rearrangements and were called segregating when the between-donor standard deviation exceeded 5%. A statistical classification framework was developed to diagnose cytomegalovirus status using the catalog of TCR beta chain sequences. In a later analysis, V and J genes were assigned by comparing TCR nucleotide sequences against IMGT/GENE-DB human TR gene sequences. A later analysis assigned CDR3 sequences and most-parsimonious VDJ recombination scenarios with the TCRdist pipeline. In a later analysis, every TCR beta chain was defined by the combination of its CDR3 amino acid sequence and its V-gene family, and reads without a unique V-gene family were dropped. To address suspected cross-contamination and a sequencing artifact, a later analysis removed several hundred highly shared, low-generation-probability nucleotide sequences. A later analysis calculated a clonal expansion index for each public chain from normalized within-repertoire ranks of inferred template counts. In a later analysis, generation probabilities were computed with a VDJ recombination model fitted to out-of-frame rearrangements, and the resulting probabilities were checked against IGoR. A later analysis scored TCR-TCR, TCR-HLA and TCR-CMV co-occurrence with hypergeometric tests, applying a repertoire-size bias correction to TCR pairs. False discovery rates were estimated in a later analysis by permuting HLA or CMV assignments 20 times. A later analysis grouped co-occurring TCRs with DBSCAN, adding TCRdist sequence similarity when clustering within HLA-allele-positive subsets. Repertoires with fewer than 30,000 or more than 120,000 public chains were left out of co-occurrence clustering, as were four to six repertoires with anomalous nucleotide sharing. Drawn from immuneACCESS, this table holds only the in-frame rearrangements with V and J called that TCRdb kept. Clones are partly lost; checked studies trace under half to an unresolved V gene and leave the rest unexplained. V and J calls and clone size come straight from that table; D and trimming were deduced from the DNA. The sample data list roughly 120,000 clones, and 65% to 80% of these were observed just once. The ten largest account for 13% of the sample.

Sequenced input: PBMCs. The TCR comes from a woman aged 55-75 years in good health and CMV-seropositive.

The CDR3 protein sequence reads: CASSLQGTGSQNIQYF. In nucleotides, the sequence is TGTGCCAGCTCACTACAGGGGACAGGGTCACAAAACATTCAGTACTTC. Rearrangement joined TRBV18 to TRBJ2-4; TRBD1 lines up with 9 middle nucleotides. Counted from cysteine to phenylalanine, this CDR3 has 16 amino acids. Only the CDR3 DNA stays, 48 bases, in frame from base 1. Trimming takes 4 bases off V and 5 bases off J; junction bases not matched to a gene: 9. The germline V gene provides CDR1 KGHSH and CDR2 LQKENI.